This T cell receptor beta chain was profiled in a study of siplizumab effects on memory and regulatory T cells. Overall study results and limits: Sequences below about 10^-5 frequency were poorly captured, limiting mapping of alloreactive clones.

A remark on this clone: Its antigen is as yet unknown.

Generated by immunoSEQ multiplex PCR, the TCRdb table keeps only in-frame clones and is missing some. The repertoire holds tens of thousands of clones, with about 96% as singletons. The ends were cut back, 2 bases at V and 5 bases at J, with 6 bases in the middle. Germline V gene sequence: CDR1 SGHKS, CDR2 YYEKEE (reference sequence). CDR3 length equals 12 residues. The sequence was obtained from a human donor in good health. The sequenced sample was naive CD4+ T cells sorted from blood. The chain joins TRBV5-5 to TRBJ2-3; D uncertain. CDR3: CASSFFGDTQYF. For the CDR3, the DNA is TGTGCCAGCAGCTTTTTTGGAGATACGCAGTATTTT.